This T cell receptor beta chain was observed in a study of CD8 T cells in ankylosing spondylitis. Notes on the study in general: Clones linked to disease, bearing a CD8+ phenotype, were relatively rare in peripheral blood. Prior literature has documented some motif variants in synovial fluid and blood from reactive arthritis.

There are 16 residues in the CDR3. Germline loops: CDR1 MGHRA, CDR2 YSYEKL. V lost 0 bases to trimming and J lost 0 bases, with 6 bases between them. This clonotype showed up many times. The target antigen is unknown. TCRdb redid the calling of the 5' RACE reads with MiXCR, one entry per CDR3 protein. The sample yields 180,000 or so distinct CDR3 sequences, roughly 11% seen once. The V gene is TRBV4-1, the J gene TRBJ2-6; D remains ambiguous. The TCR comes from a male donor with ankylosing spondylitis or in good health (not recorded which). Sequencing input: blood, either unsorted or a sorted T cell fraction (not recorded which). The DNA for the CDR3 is TGCGCCAGCAGCCAAGAATTTCACTCTGGGGCCAACGTCCTGACTTTC. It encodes CASSQEFHSGANVLTF.